The rows below give T cell receptor beta chains drawn from one sample of a study of radiation and T cells in renal cell carcinoma. Using immunoSEQ multiplex PCR, the repertoire was profiled, and TCRdb retains in-frame clones only, with some absent. The sample lists 160,000 or so clones, about nine tenths occurring once. This material consisted of blood, taken from a patient whose treatment included radiotherapy and nephrectomy. The source of these receptors is a woman aged 50 to 60 with renal cell carcinoma. The CDR3 runs from the conserved cysteine through the conserved F or W. The D gene is left open where the match is weak. Size is stated for part of the rows, as once, few or many counts, or as a class when the clone is expanded.

j_call | v_call | clone_size | d_call | cdr3_nt | cdr3_aa
TRBJ1-5 | TRBV15 | . | TRBD1 | TGTGCCACCAGCAGAGATAAGGGACAGAATCAGCCCCAGCATTTT | CATSRDKGQNQPQHF
TRBJ1-5 | TRBV10-3 | . | TRBD1 | TGTGCCATCAGTGCCCTAGGACAGGGCAATCAGCCCCAGCATTTT | CAISALGQGNQPQHF
TRBJ1-4 | TRBV5-1 | . | . | TGCGCCAGCAGCTTGGATAGGATCGCAACTAATGAAAAACTGTTTTTT | CASSLDRIATNEKLFF
TRBJ1-2 | TRBV7-9 | . | . | TGTGCCAGCAGCTTAGAGGGCGACTATGGCTACACCTTC | CASSLEGDYGYTF
TRBJ1-5 | TRBV6-1 | . | . | TGTGCCAGCAGGGCCTCAGGAGACAATCAGCCCCAGCATTTT | CASRASGDNQPQHF
TRBJ1-5 | TRBV7-3 | once | . | TGTGCCAGCAGCTTGACAGAAGGACAGCCCCAGCATTTT | CASSLTEGQPQHF
TRBJ2-1 | TRBV5-6 | few | . | TGTGCCAGCGGCCGTAGAGGAGACACCGGGGGCAATGAGCAGTTCTTC | CASGRRGDTGGNEQFF
TRBJ2-1 | TRBV15 | . | TRBD2 | TGTGCCACCAGCAGAGATCCTCCCGGGACTAAAACCAATGAGCAGTTCTTC | CATSRDPPGTKTNEQFF
TRBJ1-4 | TRBV19 | . | TRBD1 | TGTGCCAGTAGTATAGATCGGGACAGCCCCGTCGGGCAAAAACTGTTTTTT | CASSIDRDSPVGQKLFF
TRBJ1-1 | TRBV25-1 | . | TRBD1 | TGTGCCAGCGGTCCCGGGACAGGAAAGATGAACACTGAAGCTTTCTTT | CASGPGTGKMNTEAFF
TRBJ2-5 | TRBV7-6 | . | . | TGTGCCAGCAGCTTCCAAGAGACCCAGTACTTC | CASSFQETQYF
TRBJ1-6 | TRBV7-6 | . | . | TGTGCCAGCAGCTTAAATCCCTTTTATTCACCCCTCCACTTT | CASSLNPFYSPLHF
TRBJ1-1 | TRBV11-2 | few | . | TGTGCCAGCAGCGTGAAACGGGTCCCCCAGGACGCTTTCTTT | CASSVKRVPQDAFF
TRBJ2-2 | TRBV19 | . | . | TGTGCCAGTAGTATTTATGGGCTAGGGACGAACACCGGGGAGCTGTTTTTT | CASSIYGLGTNTGELFF
TRBJ2-2 | TRBV5-1 | . | . | TGCGCCAGCAGCCCACACAGGGTACCGAACACCGGGGAGCTGTTTTTT | CASSPHRVPNTGELFF
TRBJ1-2 | TRBV4-1 | . | TRBD1 | TGCGCCAGCAGCCCTGACAGGGATAAGTATGGCTACACCTTC | CASSPDRDKYGYTF
TRBJ2-7 | TRBV6-5 | . | . | TGTGCCAGCAGTTCGGGGGAGATGCCCTACGAGCAGTACTTC | CASSSGEMPYEQYF
TRBJ1-1 | TRBV12-5 | . | TRBD1 | TGTGCTAGTGGAGGACAGGGGACGGACACTGAAGCTTTCTTT | CASGGQGTDTEAFF
TRBJ2-2 | TRBV7-9 | once | . | TGTGCCAGCAGCAGAAACGCTGGGCCCGGGAAGCTGTTTTTT | CASSRNAGPGKLFF
TRBJ1-1 | TRBV30 | . | . | TGTGCCTGGAGGGCAGGGAGAACTGAAGCTTTCTTT | CAWRAGRTEAFF
TRBJ2-1 | TRBV18 | . | TRBD2 | TGTGCCAGCTCAGAGCTTAGCGGGAAGCAGTTCTTC | CASSELSGKQFF
TRBJ2-7 | TRBV6-1 | . | TRBD1 | TGTGCCAGCAGTGCGGACAGGGTCTACGAGCAGTACTTC | CASSADRVYEQYF
TRBJ1-3 | TRBV11-2 | . | . | TGTGCCAGCAGCCAACTTTCCTCTGGAAACACCATATATTTT | CASSQLSSGNTIYF
TRBJ1-2 | TRBV4-1 | . | . | TGCGCCAGCAGCCCCCAGGGTCATGGCTACACCTTC | CASSPQGHGYTF
TRBJ2-5 | TRBV25-1 | . | . | TGTGCCAGCAAGGCGGCGGGGTGGAAGACCCAGTACTTC | CASKAAGWKTQYF
TRBJ2-7 | TRBV27 | . | TRBD1 | TGTGCCAGCTCTTGGGACAGGGAAACCGAGCAGTACTTC | CASSWDRETEQYF
TRBJ1-6 | TRBV6-1 | . | . | TGTGCCAGCACTTTAGGGGGGCGCGGTAATTCACCCCTCCACTTT | CASTLGGRGNSPLHF
TRBJ2-2 | TRBV19 | . | . | TGTGCCAGTAGTATCGACAGCAACACCGGGGAGCTGTTTTTT | CASSIDSNTGELFF
TRBJ2-7 | TRBV15 | once | . | TGTGCCACCAGCAGAGAAAAAGTATGGGGCTACGAGCAGTACTTC | CATSREKVWGYEQYF
TRBJ1-1 | TRBV7-2 | . | . | TGTGCCAGCAGCTTAGCGATAGGACAGGAAGCTTTCTTT | CASSLAIGQEAFF
TRBJ1-6 | TRBV7-8 | . | . | TGTGCCAGCAGCTTAGAACAGGTCTTCTATAATTCACCCCTCCACTTT | CASSLEQVFYNSPLHF
TRBJ1-1 | TRBV2 | . | TRBD1 | TGTGCCAGCACCAATGACAGGGGGCACACTGAAGCTTTCTTT | CASTNDRGHTEAFF
TRBJ2-4 | TRBV6-5 | once | . | TGTGCCAGCAGCTACACTGGGGCAGGGTCTTTGGACATTCAGTACTTC | CASSYTGAGSLDIQYF
TRBJ2-2 | TRBV9 | few | TRBD1 | TGTGCCAGCAGCGCCCGGGACAGGGGTCTCTCGAACACCGGGGAGCTGTTTTTT | CASSARDRGLSNTGELFF
TRBJ1-2 | TRBV19 | . | . | TGTGCCAGTAGTATAACCCCAGTTAACTATGGCTACACCTTC | CASSITPVNYGYTF
TRBJ1-6 | TRBV14 | . | . | TGTGCCAGCAGCCAGCACGGAGGGTTAGTCTCACCCCTCCACTTT | CASSQHGGLVSPLHF
TRBJ1-2 | TRBV19 | . | . | TGTGCCATACGGGCCCCTAGGTATGGCTACACCTTC | CAIRAPRYGYTF
TRBJ1-6 | TRBV28 | few | TRBD1 | TGTGTTTCGGGACAGGGTCCCTCACCCCTCCACTTT | CVSGQGPSPLHF
TRBJ1-2 | TRBV7-2 | . | . | TGTGCCAGCAGCCCCTCCGTCAGGGCTAACTATGGCTACACCTTC | CASSPSVRANYGYTF
TRBJ2-1 | TRBV18 | . | TRBD1 | TGTGCCAGCTCCCGCACCGGGACAGGGATGAATGAGCAGTTCTTC | CASSRTGTGMNEQFF
TRBJ1-2 | TRBV6-5 | . | . | TGTGCCAGCAGTTACAGGGGTGGAGAGTATGGCTACACCTTC | CASSYRGGEYGYTF
TRBJ1-4 | TRBV19 | few | . | TGTGCCAGTAACGGCGATGTGAATGAAAAACTGTTTTTT | CASNGDVNEKLFF